The next 4 T cell receptor beta chains were all read from a single sample in a study of T cells of healthy individuals. Using its own MiXCR run on the 5' RACE reads, TCRdb lists one record per CDR3 protein. Here the sample spans roughly 87,000 distinct CDR3 sequences, around 17% being singletons. The receptors come from a human donor in good health.

There are many counts of this clonotype. This sequence joins TRBV4-1 and TRBJ2-3, with D possibly matching TRBD1 (5 bases). This CDR3 has 15 amino acids. Germline V lookup: CDR1 MGHRA, CDR2 YSYEKL. The V end was cut by 0 bases, the J end by 2 bases, with 9 bases between. This chain's CDR3 is CASSQEGRFTDTQYF. CDR3 sequence (DNA): TGCGCCAGCAGCCAAGAGGGGCGGTTCACAGATACGCAGTATTTT.

This clonotype was seen a few times. The chain is built from TRBV2 and TRBJ1-2; tentative D call: TRBD1 (5 bases). Trimming removed 5 bases at V and 2 bases at J, with 9 bases between. The CDR3 is 13 amino acids. Germline V gives CDR1 SNHLY, CDR2 FYNNEI. CDR3 in amino acids: CASSRDGNYGYTF. CDR3 nucleotides: TGTGCCAGCAGTAGGGACGGGAACTATGGCTACACCTTC.

This clonotype was detected a few times. CDR3 nucleotides: TGTGCCAGCAGCTTGAAAACCGGGACAGTGTACCAAGAGACCCAGTACTTC. Its translation: CASSLKTGTVYQETQYF. The chain carries TRBV7-2 and TRBJ2-5; 7 positions agree with TRBD1. This CDR3 spans 17 amino acids. Unmatched junction bases numbered 10, after V lost 3 bases and J lost 0 bases. CDR1 is SGHTA and CDR2 is FQGNSA in the germline V gene. Combining the CDR3 with reference TRBV7-2 and TRBJ2-5 gives the whole variable domain GAGVSQSPSNKVTEKGKDVELRCDPISGHTALYWYRQSLGQGLEFLIYFQGNSAPDKSGLPSDRFSAERTGGSVSTLTIQRTQQEDSAVYLCASSLKTGTVYQETQYFGPGTRLLVL.

The chain uses TRBV7-6 and TRBJ2-2, with D tentatively TRBD1 (6 bases). The CDR3 is 16 residues long. Deletions cut 5 bases from V and 4 bases from J, with 17 bases between. Germline values: CDR1 SGHVS, CDR2 FNYEAQ. The CDR3 spells CASSPLLTGATGELFF. CDR3 bases: TGTGCCAGCAGCCCCCTCCTGACAGGTGCCACCGGGGAGCTGTTTTTT.